Shown below are 28 T cell receptor beta chains from a single sample sequenced in a study of T cell responses to AZD1222 COVID-19 vaccine (dated by TCRdb to the early 2020s). The library relied on the immunoSEQ multiplex PCR assay. TCRdb carries this immuneACCESS record with in-frame sequences only. Its versions omit some clonotypes, under half of them owing to an unresolved V gene in the studies checked, with the rest unexplained. The sample records around 150,000 clones, under 95% of which are singletons. The ten largest clones capture approximately 3.6% of the sample. The time point label of this sample denotes: about 28 days (+/-7) after the second vaccine dose. Sequenced material: peripheral blood, taken 28 days after the second AZD1222 dose. These receptors were collected from an adult who received the AZD1222 COVID-19 vaccine.

This clone has only one observation. The V gene is TRBV2, the J gene TRBJ2-7; possibly TRBD2 for D (6 bases). Germline V gene data show CDR1 as SNHLY and CDR2 as FYNNEI. V was trimmed by 6 bases and J by 6 bases, leaving 15 bases between them. The CDR3 sequence is 13 residues long. The CDR3 region is CASRAPGGGEQYF. The DNA for the CDR3 is TGTGCCAGCAGAGCCCCTGGGGGAGGCGAGCAGTACTTC.

With respect to this clone: Other DNA sequences in this sample translate to the same CDR3. The CDR3 coding sequence is TGTGCCATCAGTGAGGGGACAGGGGGATACGAGCAGTACTTC. Protein sequence: CAISEGTGGYEQYF. The chain links TRBV10-3 to TRBJ2-7; TRBD1 matches at 11 bases. Per the germline V gene, CDR1 is ENHRY and CDR2 is SYGVKD. This CDR3 region has 14 residues. The trim removed 2 bases at V and 4 bases at J, leaving 1 base unmatched.

This chain joins TRBV2 and TRBJ2-5; the D call may be TRBD1 or TRBD2 (6 bases each). Looked up from germline, CDR1 is SNHLY and CDR2 is FYNNEI. This CDR3 spans 12 amino acids. Here the CDR3 DNA reads TGTGGTCTTAGGGGGGACCAAGAGACCCAGTACTTC. It translates to CGLRGDQETQYF. Based on the CDR3 plus reference TRBV2 and TRBJ2-5, the full variable domain is EPEVTQTPSHQVTQMGQEVILRCVPISNHLYFYWYRQILGQKVEFLVSFYNNEISEKSEIFDDQFSVERPDGSNFTLKIRSTKLEDSAMYFCGLRGDQETQYFGPGTRLLVL.

This clone has a single count. This chain links TRBV9 with TRBJ1-1; the D gene is possibly TRBD1 (6 bases). There are 15 residues in the CDR3. V was clipped by 4 bases and J by 1 base, with 14 bases between them. The germline gives CDR1 SGDLS, CDR2 YYNGEE. The DNA of the CDR3 is TGTGCCAGCAGCAACGTACAGGGAAGGAACACTGAAGCTTTCTTT. This translates into CASSNVQGRNTEAFF.

The V gene is TRBV19, the J gene TRBJ2-7, with D perhaps matching TRBD2 (7 bases). Germline V CDR1 and CDR2: LNHDA, SQIVND (reference sequence). The CDR3 runs to 15 residues. V lost 6 bases and J lost 7, with 22 bases in between. The CDR3 sequence: CASRAGQAPKTEQYF. The CDR3 nucleotides read TGTGCCAGTAGAGCGGGACAAGCCCCCAAGACGGAGCAGTACTTC. Using reference TRBV19 and TRBJ2-7 for the parts outside the CDR3, the full variable domain is DGGITQSPKYLFRKEGQNVTLSCEQNLNHDAMYWYRQDPGQGLRLIYYSQIVNDFQKGDIAEGYSVSREKKESFPLTVTSAQKNPTAFYLCASRAGQAPKTEQYFGPGTRLTVT.

The chain links TRBV6-2 or TRBV6-3 to TRBJ2-7; D uncertain. CDR3 length: 14 amino acids. Germline V lookup: CDR1 MNHEY, CDR2 SVGEGT. Trimming stripped 2 bases from V and 3 bases from J, with 11 bases between. The CDR3 reads CASSYRTPSYEQYF. The CDR3 DNA sequence: TGTGCCAGCAGTTACAGGACGCCGAGCTACGAGCAGTACTTC.

The rearrangement joins TRBV4-2 to TRBJ1-2, with D possibly TRBD1 on 5 matching bases. V was trimmed by 4 bases and J by 0 bases, leaving 12 bases between them. Germline V gene data show CDR1 as LGHNA and CDR2 as YNFKEQ. This CDR3 spans 15 amino acids. The CDR3 nucleotides are TGTGCCAGCAGCCGGGGGAAGGGACCTAACTATGGCTACACCTTC. It encodes CASSRGKGPNYGYTF.

The chain has TRBV12-3 or TRBV12-4 and TRBJ2-5; D unclear. This CDR3 spans 13 amino acids. The V end lost 3 bases, the J end lost 5 bases, and 10 bases lay between the germline ends. CDR3 DNA sequence: TGTGCCAGCAGTTTGGCCAGGCCTGAGACCCAGTACTTC. Translated, it gives CASSLARPETQYF.

This sequence joins TRBV6-5 and TRBJ2-2; TRBD2 might be the D (6 bases). This CDR3 contains 14 residues. The V gene lost 8 bases and the J gene lost 4 bases, with 14 bases spanning the gap. The germline V gene has CDR1 MNHEY and CDR2 SVGAGI. For the CDR3, the DNA is TGTGCCAGCCGGAGACTAGAGGGCACCGGGGAGCTGTTTTTT. It codes for CASRRLEGTGELFF.

The rearrangement joins TRBV28 to TRBJ1-3; TRBD1 matches at 8 bases. The length of the CDR3 is 16 residues. CDR1 is MDHEN and CDR2 is SYDVKM in the germline V gene. The ends lost 8 bases at V and 0 bases at J; junction bases unmatched: 9. The CDR3 sequence: CASSLFGQGSGNTIYF. CDR3 in DNA: TGTGCCAGCTCTTTGTTCGGACAGGGCTCTGGAAACACCATATATTTT.

The chain links TRBV4-1 to TRBJ2-1, with 15 positions matching TRBD2. The ends lost 0 bases at V and 0 bases at J; junction bases unmatched: 0. CDR1 is MGHRA and CDR2 is YSYEKL in the germline V gene. The CDR3 has 18 amino acids. DNA of the CDR3: TGCGCCAGCAGCCAAGAGGGACTAGCGGGAGGCTCCTACAATGAGCAGTTCTTC. This sequence encodes CASSQEGLAGGSYNEQFF.

The chain has TRBV5-1 and TRBJ2-7; 7 bases agree with TRBD2. The germline CDR1 and CDR2 sequences are SGHRS and YFSETQ. J was trimmed by 0 bases and V by 0 bases; bases with no gene match: 12. CDR3 length equals 18 residues. The DNA of the CDR3 is TGCGCCAGCAGCTTGGTCCCGGGACTATCACCCAACTCCTACGAGCAGTACTTC. Protein product: CASSLVPGLSPNSYEQYF. Full variable domain (rest looked up from reference TRBV5-1 and TRBJ2-7): KAGVTQTPRYLIKTRGQQVTLSCSPISGHRSVSWYQQTPGQGLQFLFEYFSETQRNKGNFPGRFSGRQFSNSRSEMNVSTLELGDSALYLCASSLVPGLSPNSYEQYFGPGTRLTVT.

This chain joins TRBV18 and TRBJ2-5, with no clear D. The germline CDR1 and CDR2 sequences are KGHSH and LQKENI. Trimming removed 0 bases at V and 2 bases at J, with 7 bases between. The CDR3 is 14 residues long. Here the CDR3 reads CASSPPPIQETQYF. The CDR3, as DNA: TGTGCCAGCTCACCACCCCCCATACAAGAGACCCAGTACTTC.

This clone was seen a handful of times. The J gene is TRBJ2-1, the V gene TRBV15; 8 positions agree with TRBD2. The CDR3 sequence is 17 residues long. J lost 4 bases, V lost 0 bases, and 8 bases had no gene match. From germline, CDR1 is LNHNV and CDR2 YYDKDF (reference sequence). The CDR3 coding sequence is TGTGCCACCAGCAGAGATCTGAGCGGGAGTCCATACAATGAGCAGTTCTTC. Translated: CATSRDLSGSPYNEQFF. Full variable domain (outside the CDR3, taken from reference TRBV15 and TRBJ2-1): DAMVIQNPRYQVTQFGKPVTLSCSQTLNHNVMYWYQQKSSQAPKLLFHYYDKDFNNEADTPDNFQSRRPNTSFCFLDIRSPGLGDTAMYLCATSRDLSGSPYNEQFFGPGTRLTVL.

J is TRBJ1-5 and V is TRBV24-1, with a weak D call TRBD1 (5 bases). The CDR3 contains 16 residues. The germline V gene encodes CDR1 KGHDR and CDR2 SFDVKD. V was shortened by 5 bases and J by 7 bases, with 20 bases between the two germline ends. The CDR3 is CATSARAGLDGQPQHF. The CDR3 nucleotides are TGTGCCACCAGTGCTAGAGCGGGACTCGACGGGCAGCCCCAGCATTTT.

This chain links TRBV2 with TRBJ2-1; 15 bases align to TRBD2. V shed 8 bases and J 16 bases; nucleotides not matched to a gene: 12. The V gene's germline CDR1 is SNHLY and CDR2 FYNNEI. The CDR3 length is 14 residues. CDR3: CASGLAGGASPLFF. DNA of the CDR3: TGTGCCAGCGGACTAGCGGGAGGGGCGAGCCCTCTTTTCTTC.

The chain employs TRBV10-3 and TRBJ1-1; D is uncertain. Germline V gene sequence: CDR1 ENHRY, CDR2 SYGVKD. V lost 4 bases and J lost 10, with 13 bases in between. The CDR3 covers 12 residues. The DNA for the CDR3 is TGTGCCATCAGTGGACAAACTAAACGAGCTTTCTTT. Translated: CAISGQTKRAFF.

The rearrangement uses TRBV28 and TRBJ2-7; D not certain. Trimming took off 6 bases at V and 4 bases at J, with 16 bases between the two ends. The CDR3 covers 14 residues. CDR1 and CDR2 from the germline V gene are MDHEN and SYDVKM. CDR3 nucleotide sequence: TGTGCCAGCAGCCCAAATAGTGTCCCGTACGAGCAGTACTTC. It is translated as CASSPNSVPYEQYF.

The V call is TRBV5-4, the J call TRBJ1-1; tentative D call: TRBD1 (5 bases). Trimming removed 1 base at V and 4 bases at J, with 14 bases between. Germline CDR1 SGHNT, CDR2 YYREEE (reference sequence). This CDR3 has 15 amino acids. Here the CDR3 reads CASSLYRAQGTEAFF. The CDR3 coding sequence is TGTGCCAGCAGCTTGTATAGGGCCCAGGGCACTGAAGCTTTCTTT. Combining the CDR3 with reference TRBV5-4 and TRBJ1-1 gives the whole variable domain ETGVTQSPTHLIKTRGQQVTLRCSSQSGHNTVSWYQQALGQGPQFIFQYYREEENGRGNFPPRFSGLQFPNYSSELNVNALELDDSALYLCASSLYRAQGTEAFFGQGTRLTVV.

The gene calls are TRBV3-1 (or the pseudogene TRBV3-2) and TRBJ2-5; D may be TRBD2 (5 bases). This CDR3 is 14 amino acids long. The V end was cut by 4 bases, the J end by 2 bases, with 11 bases between. Germline V gene lookup returns CDR1 LGHDT and CDR2 YNNKEL (reference sequence). CDR3 amino acids: CASSLRSGQETQYF. In DNA, the CDR3 is TGTGCCAGCAGCCTAAGATCGGGGCAAGAGACCCAGTACTTC.

This clone was counted a few times. The rearrangement links TRBV27 to TRBJ2-7; D could derive from TRBD1 or TRBD2 (5 bases each). Germline CDR1 MNHEY, CDR2 SMNVEV (reference sequence). The ends were cut back, 6 bases at V and 3 bases at J, with 15 bases in the middle. The CDR3 spans 14 residues. The CDR3 here is CASRPRDPYYEQYF. CDR3 nucleotides: TGTGCCAGCAGACCTCGGGACCCTTACTACGAGCAGTACTTC.

The chain is built from TRBV18 and TRBJ2-7; TRBD2 agrees at 13 bases. The V and J ends lost 4 bases and 5 bases, in that order; junction bases with no gene match: 5. The CDR3 is 15 amino acids. The V gene's germline CDR1 is KGHSH and CDR2 LQKENI. The chain's CDR3 is CASSRTSGSSDEQYF. CDR3 nucleotides: TGTGCCAGCTCACGGACTAGCGGGAGTTCGGACGAGCAGTACTTC.

V usage is TRBV6-5 and J usage is TRBJ1-2; perhaps TRBD1 as D (5 bases). V lost 2 bases, J lost 3 bases, and 10 bases lay in between. CDR3 length: 14 residues. The germline gives CDR1 MNHEY, CDR2 SVGAGI. This chain's CDR3 is CASSYARADYGYTF. Here the CDR3 DNA reads TGTGCCAGCAGTTACGCCAGGGCTGACTATGGCTACACCTTC.

The rearrangement joins TRBV9 to TRBJ2-3, with a possible D match to TRBD2 (6 bases). The V and J ends lost 2 bases and 0 bases respectively, with 10 bases between them. The CDR3 sequence is 15 residues long. Germline V CDR1 and CDR2: SGDLS, YYNGEE. Here the CDR3 DNA reads TGTGCCAGCAGCGTGACTAGTTCGAGCACAGATACGCAGTATTTT. Amino acid sequence: CASSVTSSSTDTQYF.

This clone was detected a few times. The rearrangement links TRBV23-1 to TRBJ1-1; 7 bases fit TRBD1. TRBV23-1 is an open reading frame, and its role is uncertain. V lost 4 bases and J lost 1; bases outside the gene matches: 6. The CDR3 has 15 residues. The DNA for the CDR3 is TGCGCCAGCAGTCGTTTGACAGGGCCGAACACTGAAGCTTTCTTT. Translated: CASSRLTGPNTEAFF.

This CDR3 is CASSLPGANTGELFF. As DNA, the CDR3 is TGCGCCAGCAGCTTACCGGGAGCGAACACCGGGGAGCTGTTTTTT. V is TRBV5-1 and J is TRBJ2-2, with a possible D match to TRBD2 (6 bases). The CDR3 is 15 amino acids. The V gene's germline CDR1 is SGHRS and CDR2 YFSETQ. V was cut by 2 bases and J by 0 bases, with 8 bases left in between.

The chain links TRBV6-2 or TRBV6-3 to TRBJ2-7, with a possible D match to TRBD2 (5 bases). CDR1 is MNHEY and CDR2 is SVGEGT in the germline V gene. The V end was cut by 4 bases, the J end by 5 bases, with 9 bases between. The CDR3 has 12 residues. The CDR3 region has the DNA TGTGCCAGCAGTTCACTAGTAGACGAGCAGTACTTC. As protein: CASSSLVDEQYF.

V usage is TRBV28 and J usage is TRBJ2-1; TRBD1 matches at 8 bases. J gave up 1 base and V 7 bases, and 9 bases lay outside the gene matches. The CDR3 totals 16 residues. Germline V gene lookup returns CDR1 MDHEN and CDR2 SYDVKM. The DNA for the CDR3 is TGTGCCAGCACCAAATCGACAGGGGTATCCTACAATGAGCAGTTCTTC. Amino acids: CASTKSTGVSYNEQFF.